This section outlines one T cell receptor beta chain sequence together with its context. The target antigen is unknown. Combining a sample-barcoded 5' primer with a J-beta primer mix, a second PCR ran for roughly 7 to 11 cycles. A minimum of 2.5 million CDR3-containing paired-end reads was obtained for each sample. Each CDR3 protein is one row after TCRdb ran MiXCR on the 5' RACE reads. Among 1,100,000 or so distinct CDR3 sequences listed, less than 50% were seen once. CDR1 LGHNT and CDR2 FRNRAP come from the germline V gene. The ends were cut back, 7 bases at V and 7 bases at J, with 12 bases in the middle. The CDR3 is 12 amino acids. These data belong to a study of blood T cells in healthy people across ages. Study observations and caveats: Aged donors had fewer naive CD4+ cells and lower diversity than long-lived donors. Unsorted PBMCs prevented conclusive naive versus antigen-experienced comparison.

This chain links TRBV12-5 with TRBJ2-3; D is perhaps TRBD1 (5 bases). The clonotype comes from a woman aged 55 to 70 in good health. Sample: blood. CDR3 region: CASDLTGHTQYF. The CDR3 DNA is TGTGCTAGTGACCTAACAGGACATACGCAGTATTTT.